Reported below is one T cell receptor beta chain. Antigen unknown. The data belong to a study of shared clonotypes between healthy human individuals. Study at large: Per donor, CD8 memory used one plate, CD8 naive used two, CD4 memory used three and CD4 naive used three. Study-level findings and limits: Richness estimates generally favored naive over memory subsets.

This CDR3 comprises 14 residues. Trimming removed 6 bases from V and 8 bases from J, with 20 bases in between. The germline CDR1 and CDR2 sequences are GTSNPN and SVGIG (reference sequence). The assay was immunoSEQ multiplex PCR, and TCRdb's table has in-frame clones only and misses some. The sample has 2 million to 2.5 million clones, 80% to 95% seen once; the top ten hold 0.39%. Sequencing was carried out using naive CD4+ T cells from PBMCs. Subset noted: CD45RA+ positively selected. The chain recombines TRBV30 with TRBJ2-1, with no clear D. The receptor was derived from a man aged 18 to 29 in good health. Some clones in this sample may be carry-over from other donors' samples. CDR3 sequence (DNA): TGTGCCTGTCTTACGCGCAGGACCGGCGATGAGCAGTTCTTC. Residues: CACLTRRTGDEQFF.